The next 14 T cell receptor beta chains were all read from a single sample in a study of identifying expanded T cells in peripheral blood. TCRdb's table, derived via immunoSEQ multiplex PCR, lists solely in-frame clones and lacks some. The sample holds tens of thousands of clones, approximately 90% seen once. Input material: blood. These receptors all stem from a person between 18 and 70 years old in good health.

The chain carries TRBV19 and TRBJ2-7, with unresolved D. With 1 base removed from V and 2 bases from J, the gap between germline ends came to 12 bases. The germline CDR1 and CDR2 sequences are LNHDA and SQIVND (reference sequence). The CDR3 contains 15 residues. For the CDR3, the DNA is TGTGCCAGTAGTATAGGTCAGGACGGTACCTACGAGCAGTACTTC. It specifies CASSIGQDGTYEQYF. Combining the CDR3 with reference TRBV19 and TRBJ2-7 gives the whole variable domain DGGITQSPKYLFRKEGQNVTLSCEQNLNHDAMYWYRQDPGQGLRLIYYSQIVNDFQKGDIAEGYSVSREKKESFPLTVTSAQKNPTAFYLCASSIGQDGTYEQYFGPGTRLTVT.

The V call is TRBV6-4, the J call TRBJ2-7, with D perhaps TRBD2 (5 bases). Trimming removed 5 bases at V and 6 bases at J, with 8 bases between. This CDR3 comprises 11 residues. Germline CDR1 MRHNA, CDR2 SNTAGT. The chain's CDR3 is CASSLAIEQYF. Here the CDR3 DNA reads TGTGCCAGCAGTTTAGCGATCGAGCAGTACTTC.

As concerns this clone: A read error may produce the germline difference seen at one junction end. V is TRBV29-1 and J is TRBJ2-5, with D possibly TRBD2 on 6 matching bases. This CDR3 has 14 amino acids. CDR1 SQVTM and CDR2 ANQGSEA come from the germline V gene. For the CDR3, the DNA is TGCGGCGTTGAAATCGGAGGGTACCAAGAGACCCAGTACTTC. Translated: CGVEIGGYQETQYF.

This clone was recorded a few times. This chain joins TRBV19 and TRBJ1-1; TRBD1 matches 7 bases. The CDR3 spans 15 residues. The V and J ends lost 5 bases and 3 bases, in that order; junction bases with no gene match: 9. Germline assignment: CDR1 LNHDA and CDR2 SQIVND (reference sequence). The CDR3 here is CASSGSTGIDTEAFF. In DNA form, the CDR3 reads TGTGCCAGTAGTGGTTCGACAGGGATAGACACTGAAGCTTTCTTT.

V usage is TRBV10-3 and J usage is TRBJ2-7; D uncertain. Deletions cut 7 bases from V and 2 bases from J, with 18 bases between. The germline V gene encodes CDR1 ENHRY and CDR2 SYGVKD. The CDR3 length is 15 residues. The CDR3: CAITTNKTDTYEQYF. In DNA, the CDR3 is TGTGCCATCACCACAAACAAGACGGATACCTACGAGCAGTACTTC.

Here the CDR3 reads CASSSQNRQSNYGYTF. The CDR3 coding sequence is TGTGCCAGCAGTTCCCAAAACCGCCAATCGAACTATGGCTACACCTTC. The chain joins TRBV6-6 to TRBJ1-2; D unresolved. Looked up from germline, CDR1 is MNHNY and CDR2 is SVGAGI (reference sequence). Trimming took off 4 bases at V and 2 bases at J, with 17 bases between the two ends. This CDR3 comprises 16 residues.

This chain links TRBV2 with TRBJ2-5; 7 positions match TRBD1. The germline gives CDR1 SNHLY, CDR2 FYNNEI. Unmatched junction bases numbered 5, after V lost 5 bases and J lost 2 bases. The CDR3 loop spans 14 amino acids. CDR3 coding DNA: TGTGCCAGCAGTACAGGACAGGTTCAAGAGACCCAGTACTTC. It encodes CASSTGQVQETQYF.

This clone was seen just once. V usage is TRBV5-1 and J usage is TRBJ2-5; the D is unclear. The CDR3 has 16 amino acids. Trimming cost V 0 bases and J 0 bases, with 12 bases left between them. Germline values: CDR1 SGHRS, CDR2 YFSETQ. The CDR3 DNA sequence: TGCGCCAGCAGCTTGGGGAGCCAGACTGACCAAGAGACCCAGTACTTC. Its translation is CASSLGSQTDQETQYF.

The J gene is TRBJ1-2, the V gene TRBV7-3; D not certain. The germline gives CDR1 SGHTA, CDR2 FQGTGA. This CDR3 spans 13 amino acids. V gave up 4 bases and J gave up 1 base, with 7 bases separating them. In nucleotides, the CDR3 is TGTGCCAGCAGCTGGCTGGGTAACTATGGCTACACCTTC. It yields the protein CASSWLGNYGYTF.

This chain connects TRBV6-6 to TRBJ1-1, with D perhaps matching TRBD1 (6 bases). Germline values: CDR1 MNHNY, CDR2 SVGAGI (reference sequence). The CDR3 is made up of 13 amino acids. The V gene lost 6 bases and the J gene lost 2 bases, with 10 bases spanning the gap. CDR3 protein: CASSYRANTEAFF. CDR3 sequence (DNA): TGTGCCAGCAGCTACAGGGCTAACACTGAAGCTTTCTTT.

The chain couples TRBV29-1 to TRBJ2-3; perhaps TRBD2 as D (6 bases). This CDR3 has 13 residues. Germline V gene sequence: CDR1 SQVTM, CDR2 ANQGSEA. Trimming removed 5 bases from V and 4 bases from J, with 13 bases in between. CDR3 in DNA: TGCAGCGTTCCCCGGGAGAACGCAGATACGCAGTATTTT. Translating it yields CSVPRENADTQYF.

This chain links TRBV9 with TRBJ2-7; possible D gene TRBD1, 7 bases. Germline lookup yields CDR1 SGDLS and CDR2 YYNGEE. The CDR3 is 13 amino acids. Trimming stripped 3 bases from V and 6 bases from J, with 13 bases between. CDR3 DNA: TGTGCCAGCAGCGAGGGGGCGCGGGGCGAGCAGTACTTC. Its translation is CASSEGARGEQYF.

CDR3 coding DNA: TGTGCCAGCTCACCAACGACAGGGGCCCAGTTGGGCTATGGCTACACCTTC. It is translated as CASSPTTGAQLGYGYTF. The chain has TRBV18 and TRBJ1-2, with 8 bases identical to TRBD1. Germline V gene sequence: CDR1 KGHSH, CDR2 LQKENI. With 2 bases clipped from V and 4 bases from J, the junction kept 12 bases outside the gene matches. This CDR3 is 17 amino acids long.

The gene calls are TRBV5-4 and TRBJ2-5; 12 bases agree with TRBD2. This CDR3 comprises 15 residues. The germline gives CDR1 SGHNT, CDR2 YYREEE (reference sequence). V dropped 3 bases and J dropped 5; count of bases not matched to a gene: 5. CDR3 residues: CASSSLTSGGETQYF. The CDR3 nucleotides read TGTGCCAGCAGCTCATTGACTAGCGGGGGCGAGACCCAGTACTTC. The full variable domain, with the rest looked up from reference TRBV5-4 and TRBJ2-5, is ETGVTQSPTHLIKTRGQQVTLRCSSQSGHNTVSWYQQALGQGPQFIFQYYREEENGRGNFPPRFSGLQFPNYSSELNVNALELDDSALYLCASSSLTSGGETQYFGPGTRLLVL.